This is a list of T cell receptor beta chains from one sample in a study of Tregs in tolerant kidney transplant recipients. The table came from immunoSEQ multiplex PCR; TCRdb's copy has only in-frame clones and leaves some out. The repertoire holds under 85,000 clones, with around nine tenths as singletons. The material was CD4+ T cells from blood, obtained before the transplant. The receptors were gathered from a human donor who received a combined kidney and bone marrow transplant. Each CDR3 is given with its conserved first and last residue. Fields, in order: J gene, V gene, D gene, CDR3 DNA, CDR3 protein. D genes are given only for firm matches.

>TRBJ2-7|TRBV4-3|NA
TGCGCCAGCAGCCAAAATTCGGGTTCCTACGAGCAGTACTTC
CASSQNSGSYEQYF
>TRBJ2-7|TRBV5-1|TRBD1
TGCGCCAGCAGCGCAGACAGGGGGTCGGACGAGCAGTACTTC
CASSADRGSDEQYF
>TRBJ2-7|TRBV19|TRBD1
TGTGCCAGTAGTTCGGGACAGGGAGGATACGAGCAGTACTTC
CASSSGQGGYEQYF
>TRBJ1-1|TRBV15|NA
TGTGCCACCAGCAGTTTTATCCTGAACACTGAAGCTTTCTTT
CATSSFILNTEAFF
>TRBJ1-2|TRBV6-6|TRBD1
TGTGCCAGCAGCCAGACAGGGGGCGATAACTATGGCTACACCTTC
CASSQTGGDNYGYTF
>TRBJ2-2|TRBV19|TRBD1
TGTGCCAGTAAGACAGGGGACACCGGGGAGCTGTTTTTT
CASKTGDTGELFF
>TRBJ2-3|TRBV9|NA
TGTGCCAGCAGCGTAGGAGGTCGGTTAGGAGATACGCAGTATTTT
CASSVGGRLGDTQYF
>TRBJ2-4|TRBV30|TRBD2
TGTGCCTGGAGCGCTAGTAGCGGGAATAACATTCAGTACTTC
CAWSASSGNNIQYF
>TRBJ1-1|TRBV19|NA
TGTGCCAGTAGTATAGCAACAGGGACGACTGAAGCTTTCTTT
CASSIATGTTEAFF
>TRBJ2-7|TRBV5-1|TRBD2
TGCGCCAGCAGCTTGAATTTTAGCGGGGAGCAGTACTTC
CASSLNFSGEQYF
>TRBJ1-1|TRBV6-1|NA
TGTGCCAGCAGTGAATGGCGGGGGGGGCTGACTGAAGCTTTCTTT
CASSEWRGGLTEAFF
>TRBJ2-7|TRBV27|NA
TGTGCCAGCAGTGTCAGGGTTATAAGCTCCTACGAGCAGTACTTC
CASSVRVISSYEQYF
>TRBJ2-3|TRBV19|TRBD2
TGTGCCAGTAGTATCGGCTTTAGCGGGAGGGCCGAGTCAGATACGCAGTATTTT
CASSIGFSGRAESDTQYF
>TRBJ2-5|TRBV27|TRBD1
TGTGCCAGCAGTTTATCTGGGACAGTTAAAGAGACCCAGTACTTC
CASSLSGTVKETQYF